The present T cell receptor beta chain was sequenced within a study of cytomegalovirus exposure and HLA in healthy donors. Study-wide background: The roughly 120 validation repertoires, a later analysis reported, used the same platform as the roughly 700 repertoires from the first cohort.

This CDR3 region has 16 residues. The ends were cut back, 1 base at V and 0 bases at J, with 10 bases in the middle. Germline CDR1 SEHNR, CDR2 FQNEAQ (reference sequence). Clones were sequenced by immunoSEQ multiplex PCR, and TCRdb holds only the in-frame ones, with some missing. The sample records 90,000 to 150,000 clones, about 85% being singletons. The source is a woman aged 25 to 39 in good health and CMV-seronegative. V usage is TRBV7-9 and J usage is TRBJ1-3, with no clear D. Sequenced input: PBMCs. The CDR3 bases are TGTGCCAGCAGCTTAGGCGGGATCAGCTCTGGAAACACCATATATTTT. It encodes CASSLGGISSGNTIYF.